What follows is one TCR beta chain and its context. These data originate in a study of OX40 agonist ivuxolimab in advanced cancers. The CDR3 runs 12 residues. Germline loops: CDR1 SGDLS, CDR2 YYNGEE. V lost 3 bases and J lost 3, with 7 bases in between. Sequenced by immunoSEQ multiplex PCR; TCRdb stores in-frame clones only, minus some. This table holds nearly 80,000 clones, 94% found once. The material sequenced was CD4+ or CD8+ T cells sorted from blood, taken in a trial of the OX40 agonist ivuxolimab. This clonotype was obtained from an adult with an advanced solid tumor such as melanoma, head and neck, liver or kidney cancer. The chain has TRBV9 and TRBJ2-7; D is unclear. This chain's CDR3 is CASSGIGYEQYF. The CDR3 DNA reads TGTGCCAGCAGCGGGATAGGCTACGAGCAGTACTTC.